These 4 T cell receptor beta chains were all obtained from the same sample, sequenced in a study of T cell responses to AZD1222 COVID-19 vaccine. Method: immunoSEQ multiplex PCR; TCRdb's copy keeps in-frame clones and lacks some. The table lists some 81,000 clones, 70% to 90% of them singletons, with around 3.7% in the top ten. The material sequenced was peripheral blood, taken 28 days after the second AZD1222 dose. These receptors all stem from an adult who received the AZD1222 COVID-19 vaccine.

The table lists this clone with a count of one. The J gene is TRBJ2-7, the V gene TRBV28; 9 nucleotides agree with TRBD2. The CDR3 loop spans 16 amino acids. The V segment lost 6 bases and the J segment 4 bases; nucleotides outside the gene matches: 13. Germline V lookup: CDR1 MDHEN, CDR2 SYDVKM. The CDR3 sequence is CASRALGAGGPYEQYF. Written as DNA, the CDR3 is TGTGCCAGCAGAGCATTAGGGGCGGGAGGGCCTTACGAGCAGTACTTC.

This clone was detected once. CDR3 coding DNA: TGCAGCGTTGACGGCCGGCGTGGCTACACCTTC. This encodes CSVDGRRGYTF. The chain carries TRBV29-1 and TRBJ1-2; D gene ambiguous. The CDR3 covers 11 residues. CDR1 is SQVTM, CDR2 ANQGSEA, per germline. V lost 3 bases and J lost 7, with 9 bases in between.

The genes are TRBV18 and TRBJ2-3; no clear D gene. V gave up 3 bases and J gave up 0 bases, with 10 bases separating them. This CDR3 is built from 15 residues. Looked up from germline, CDR1 is KGHSH and CDR2 is LQKENI. The DNA for the CDR3 is TGTGCCAGCTCACCGAGTTCCCTCAGCACAGATACGCAGTATTTT. Encoded protein: CASSPSSLSTDTQYF.

This chain links TRBV5-4 with TRBJ2-1; a weak D match, TRBD2 (6 bases). Germline V gives CDR1 SGHNT, CDR2 YYREEE (reference sequence). Trimming removed 5 bases at V and 0 bases at J, with 21 bases between. The CDR3 loop spans 18 amino acids. CDR3: CASSPGDRRLSSYNEQFF. In DNA form, the CDR3 reads TGTGCCAGCAGTCCGGGAGACAGACGATTGAGCTCCTACAATGAGCAGTTCTTC. The full variable domain, its missing parts supplied by reference TRBV5-4 and TRBJ2-1, is ETGVTQSPTHLIKTRGQQVTLRCSSQSGHNTVSWYQQALGQGPQFIFQYYREEENGRGNFPPRFSGLQFPNYSSELNVNALELDDSALYLCASSPGDRRLSSYNEQFFGPGTRLTVL.